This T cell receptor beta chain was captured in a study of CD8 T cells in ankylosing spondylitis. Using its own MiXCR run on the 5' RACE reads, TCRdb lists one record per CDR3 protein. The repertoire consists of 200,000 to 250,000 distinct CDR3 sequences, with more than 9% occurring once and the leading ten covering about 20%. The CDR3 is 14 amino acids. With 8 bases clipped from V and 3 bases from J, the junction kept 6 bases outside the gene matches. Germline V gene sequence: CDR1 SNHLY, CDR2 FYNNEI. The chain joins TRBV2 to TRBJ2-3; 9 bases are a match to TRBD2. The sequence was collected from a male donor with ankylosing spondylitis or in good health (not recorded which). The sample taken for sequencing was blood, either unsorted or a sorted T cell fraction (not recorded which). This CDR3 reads CASSRGGWTDTQYF. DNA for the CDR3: TGTGCCAGCTCGCGGGGGGGCTGGACAGATACGCAGTATTTT.